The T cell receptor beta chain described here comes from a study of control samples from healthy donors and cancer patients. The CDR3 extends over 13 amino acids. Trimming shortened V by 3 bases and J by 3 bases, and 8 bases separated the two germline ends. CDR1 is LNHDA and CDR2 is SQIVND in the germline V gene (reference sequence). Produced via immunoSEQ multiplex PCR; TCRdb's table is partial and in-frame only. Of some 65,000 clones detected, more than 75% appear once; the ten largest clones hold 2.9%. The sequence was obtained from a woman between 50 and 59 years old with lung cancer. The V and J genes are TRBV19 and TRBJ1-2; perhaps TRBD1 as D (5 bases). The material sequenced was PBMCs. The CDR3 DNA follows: TGTGCCAGTAGTATCGGGGGGGACTATGGCTACACCTTC. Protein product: CASSIGGDYGYTF.